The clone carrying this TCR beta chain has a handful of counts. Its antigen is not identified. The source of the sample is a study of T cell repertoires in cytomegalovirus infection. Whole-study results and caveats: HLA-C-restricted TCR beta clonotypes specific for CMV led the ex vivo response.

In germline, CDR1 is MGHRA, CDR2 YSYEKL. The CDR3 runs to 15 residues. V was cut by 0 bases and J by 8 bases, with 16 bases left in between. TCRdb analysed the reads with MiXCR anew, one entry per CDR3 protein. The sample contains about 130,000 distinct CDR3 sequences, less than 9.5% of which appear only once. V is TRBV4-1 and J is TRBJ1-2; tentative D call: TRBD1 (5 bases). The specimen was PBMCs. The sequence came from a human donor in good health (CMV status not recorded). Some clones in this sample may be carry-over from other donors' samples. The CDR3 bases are TGCGCCAGCAGCCAAGATAGCTCCCCAGGGAGCGGCTACACCTTC. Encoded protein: CASSQDSSPGSGYTF.